What follows is one T cell receptor (beta chain) and its context. 13 Jbeta primers and 60 Vbeta primers were used for the PCR. Repertoires were generated with immunoSEQ multiplex PCR, while TCRdb's copy carries only in-frame clones and drops some. The data show some 45,000 clones, around 69% seen once. This sample stems from a study of cytomegalovirus exposure and HLA in healthy donors. The CDR3 contains 14 residues. Germline values: CDR1 GTSNPN, CDR2 SVGIG (reference sequence). Trimming took off 0 bases at V and 1 base at J, with 7 bases between the two ends. Sequencing was performed on PBMCs. The sequence was collected from a woman in her twenties or thirties in good health and CMV-seronegative. The chain is built from TRBV30 and TRBJ1-5; D call uncertain. The CDR3 nucleotides are TGTGCCTGGAGTGTAGACGGGAGCAATCAGCCCCAGCATTTT. Its translation: CAWSVDGSNQPQHF.